The rows below give T cell receptor beta chains drawn from one sample of a study of blood T cell repertoires in COVID-19. Here immunoSEQ multiplex PCR was the method, and the copy in TCRdb shows in-frame clones only, minus some. Of more than 130,000 clones in the sample, around nine tenths were seen once. The specimen was peripheral blood. These receptors came from a man aged 45 to 65 with active or convalescent COVID-19. CDR3s include the opening cysteine and the closing phenylalanine or tryptophan. The D gene is left open where the match is weak. Clone size is not always given. Where it is, it says once, few, many or a class for expanded clones.

>TRBV28|TRBJ1-4|NA|NA
CASSRGSGKLFF
TGTGCCAGCAGCAGGGGAAGCGGAAAACTGTTTTTT
>TRBV28|TRBJ2-5|NA|NA
CASSDARLVRGTQYF
TGTGCCAGCAGCGATGCAAGACTAGTCCGGGGGACCCAGTACTTC
>TRBV18|TRBJ2-1|NA|NA
CASSLTGTYNEQFF
TGTGCCAGCTCACTTACCGGGACCTACAATGAGCAGTTCTTC
>TRBV15|TRBJ2-1|NA|TRBD2
CATSRELAGGPQPYNEQFF
TGTGCCACCAGCAGAGAACTAGCGGGAGGGCCCCAGCCCTACAATGAGCAGTTCTTC
>TRBV7-9|TRBJ2-1|many|TRBD2
CAAGREGNEQFF
TGTGCCGCGGGCAGGGAGGGCAATGAGCAGTTCTTC
>TRBV5-4|TRBJ2-3|NA|TRBD2
CASSSGLAGFTDTQYF
TGTGCCAGCAGTTCGGGACTAGCGGGATTCACAGATACGCAGTATTTT
>TRBV6-1|TRBJ1-1|NA|NA
CASSEKGETEAFF
TGTGCCAGCAGTGAAAAGGGAGAGACTGAAGCTTTCTTT
>TRBV5-6|TRBJ2-1|NA|TRBD2
CASSQGLVSYNEQFF
TGTGCCAGCAGCCAGGGACTAGTCTCCTACAATGAGCAGTTCTTC
>TRBV5-1|TRBJ2-1|NA|TRBD1
CASSSGQGYNEQFF
TGCGCCAGCAGCTCGGGACAGGGCTACAATGAGCAGTTCTTC
>TRBV28|TRBJ2-7|NA|TRBD2
CASSSRTSGRYEQYF
TGTGCCAGCAGTTCCAGGACTAGCGGGCGGTACGAGCAGTACTTC
>TRBV7-9|TRBJ1-1|NA|TRBD1
CASSPSGGWGTEAFF
TGTGCCAGCAGCCCGTCAGGGGGCTGGGGCACTGAAGCTTTCTTT
>TRBV9|TRBJ1-4|NA|NA
CASSPDRPNEKLFF
TGTGCCAGCAGCCCTGACAGACCAAATGAAAAACTGTTTTTT
>TRBV28|TRBJ1-1|NA|TRBD1
CASSLWDRGGTEAFF
TGTGCCAGCAGTTTGTGGGACAGGGGGGGCACTGAAGCTTTCTTT
>TRBV6-5|TRBJ2-7|NA|TRBD1
CASSFDRGYYEQYF
TGTGCCAGCAGTTTCGACAGGGGGTACTACGAGCAGTACTTC
>TRBV2|TRBJ2-1|once|NA
CASSDFHEQFF
TGTGCCAGCAGTGACTTCCATGAGCAGTTCTTC
>TRBV3-1/TRBV3-2|TRBJ2-5|NA|TRBD2
CASSPGLAGGPYQETQYF
TGTGCCAGCAGCCCCGGACTAGCGGGAGGGCCCTACCAAGAGACCCAGTACTTC
>TRBV4-1|TRBJ1-5|NA|NA
CASSQEKGQGNQPQHF
TGCGCCAGCAGCCAAGAAAAAGGCCAGGGCAATCAGCCCCAGCATTTT
>TRBV9|TRBJ2-3|few|TRBD2
CASSSWEGLSDTQYF
TGTGCCAGCAGCTCGTGGGAGGGGTTATCAGATACGCAGTATTTT
>TRBV30|TRBJ2-7|NA|TRBD2
CAWRGLAGEGSYEQYF
TGTGCCTGGAGAGGACTAGCGGGAGAAGGGTCCTACGAGCAGTACTTC
>TRBV20-1|TRBJ2-3|few|NA
CSASFSLGTGAQYF
TGCAGTGCTAGTTTTTCGTTAGGCACGGGGGCGCAGTATTTT
>TRBV7-2|TRBJ2-7|NA|NA
CASKFPGNYEQYF
TGTGCCAGCAAATTTCCAGGTAACTACGAGCAGTACTTC
>TRBV28|TRBJ1-1|NA|TRBD1
CASSSSGTGGLTEAFF
TGTGCCAGCAGTTCCTCCGGGACAGGGGGGCTAACTGAAGCTTTCTTT
>TRBV9|TRBJ1-1|NA|NA
CASSPRQGPNTEAFF
TGTGCCAGCAGCCCGAGGCAGGGGCCGAACACTGAAGCTTTCTTT
>TRBV27|TRBJ2-2|NA|TRBD2
CASSWVAGANTGELFF
TGTGCCAGCAGTTGGGTAGCGGGGGCGAACACCGGGGAGCTGTTTTTT
>TRBV28|TRBJ1-6|NA|NA
CASRSGHSNSPLHF
TGTGCCAGCAGGTCGGGACACAGTAATTCACCCCTCCACTTT
>TRBV10-3|TRBJ2-7|NA|NA
CAISESGASYEQYF
TGTGCCATCAGTGAGTCGGGGGCTTCCTACGAGCAGTACTTC
>TRBV5-1|TRBJ2-5|NA|NA
CASSEGATNLETQYF
TGCGCCAGCTCGGAAGGGGCGACCAACCTCGAGACCCAGTACTTC
>TRBV6-1|TRBJ1-2|NA|NA
CASSEMTGLGYTF
TGTGCCAGCAGTGAAATGACAGGCCTCGGCTACACCTTC
>TRBV12-3/TRBV12-4|TRBJ2-7|NA|NA
CASSYSTNYEQYF
TGTGCCAGCAGTTATTCTACTAACTACGAGCAGTACTTC
>TRBV6-6|TRBJ2-1|NA|NA
CASSYSQGSYNEQFF
TGTGCCAGCAGTTACTCCCAGGGGTCCTACAATGAGCAGTTCTTC
>TRBV10-1|TRBJ2-1|NA|NA
CASKGQRDEQFF
TGCGCCAGCAAGGGGCAGCGCGATGAGCAGTTCTTC
>TRBV19|TRBJ2-1|NA|NA
CASKNFREEQFF
TGTGCCAGTAAGAACTTTCGGGAGGAGCAGTTCTTC
>TRBV18|TRBJ2-1|NA|TRBD1
CASSPGTGSYNEQFF
TGTGCCAGCTCACCCGGGACAGGGAGCTACAATGAGCAGTTCTTC
>TRBV19|TRBJ1-2|NA|TRBD1
CASSVQGNYGYTF
TGTGCCAGTAGTGTACAGGGGAACTATGGCTACACCTTC
>TRBV28|TRBJ1-2|NA|TRBD1
CASSSDRGAGYTF
TGTGCCAGCAGTTCGGACAGGGGGGCTGGCTACACCTTC
>TRBV6-2/TRBV6-3|TRBJ2-3|once|NA
CASSPLLNTDTQYF
TGTGCCAGCAGTCCCCTCCTTAACACAGATACGCAGTATTTT